This T cell receptor (beta chain) was sequenced during a study of glioma-infiltrating T cells. Whole-study findings and limits: Non-neoplastic patients had below-expected tissue-blood divergence, while all gliomas exceeded expectation. Only very few CDR3 sequences appeared in both tissue and blood.

Notes on this clonotype: What it binds is unknown.

Using RNA template, CDR3s of TCR alpha and beta were amplified with iRepertoire arm-PCR. One-step reverse transcription and amplification started from approximately 100-400 ng of tissue mRNA or PBMC total RNA. TCRdb independently ran MiXCR on the multiplex PCR reads; one entry per CDR3 protein. This sample yields fewer than 200,000 distinct CDR3 sequences, of which under 55% are seen a single time; roughly 5.2% belongs to the top ten. The germline V and J ends were trimmed by 5 bases and 0 bases, with 14 bases remaining between them. Germline V CDR1 and CDR2: SEHNR, FQNEAQ (reference sequence). This CDR3 has 17 residues.

V and J are TRBV7-9 and TRBJ2-6; D remains ambiguous. Sequenced sample: glioma tissue, nonneoplastic brain tissue, or PBMCs (not recorded which). The clonotype comes from a human donor with low-grade glioma or glioblastoma, undergoing nonglioma brain surgery, or in good health (not recorded which). The CDR3 nucleotides read TGTGCCAGCAGCCCCCTAGGCGCCCGCTCTGGGGCCAACGTCCTGACTTTC. Protein product: CASSPLGARSGANVLTF.